Listed here is a single T cell receptor beta chain. Its antigen remains unidentified. Per-base qualities were not stored, and no clone one base away is much larger. Memory T cell samples that were not cultured went straight to sequencing right after ex vivo isolation. From peripheral blood mononuclear cells, the researchers isolated CD4+ total memory, central memory, effector memory and circulating T follicular helper cells. This record belongs to a study of CD4 T cell repertoires in COVID-19 (dated by TCRdb to the early 2020s). In terms of the full investigation: To analyze cross-reactivity, CFSE-low cells were expanded with IL-2 for roughly ten days and then labeled again and restimulated with spike proteins from other coronaviruses. The study characterized naturally processed CD4+ T cell responses to SARS-CoV-2 spike and nucleoprotein in COVID-19-recovered individuals, using TCR Vbeta sequencing to assess clonal composition. TCR Vbeta repertoire analysis of SARS-CoV-2-reactive T cells was conducted at the subset level in a few recovered individuals. The investigation overall reported the following: Several of the most expanded SARS-CoV-2-reactive clonotypes were found to be shared between two or all three memory subsets, suggesting intraclonal diversification. Consistent with cross-reactivity, between about 7 and 26% of SARS-CoV-2 clonotypes also showed up in secondary cultures stimulated with SARS-CoV and/or HKU1 spike.

Library method: the immunoSEQ multiplex PCR assay. The study's processing was this. The Chao-Jaccard similarity index and counts of shared clonotypes were used to quantify repertoire overlap between subsets. The table comes from immuneACCESS by way of TCRdb, which keeps in-frame sequences with V and J called. Part of the clones is missing from these tables; in studies checked, under half for an unresolved V gene and the rest for unknown reasons. V, J and clone size were drawn from that table, and D and trimming were deduced from the DNA. This sample comprises about 24,000 clones, 85% to 95% of them detected only once. The leading ten clones occupy approximately 0.7% of the sample. V and J are trimmed by 10 bases and 3 bases, and the gene matches miss 7 bases of the junction. Sequences LNHDA (CDR1) and SQIVND (CDR2) are obtained from the germline V gene (reference sequence). Taken from cysteine to phenylalanine, the CDR3 has 14 residues. Only the CDR3 region is kept as DNA, spanning 42 bases read in frame from base 1.

The clonotype comes from a human donor who had COVID-19. The specimen was circulating follicular helper CD4+ T cells (cTfh) from blood, collected before the COVID-19 pandemic. The intended sense of this specimen's cell subset or site label: circulating T follicular helper cells. The chain is made from TRBV19 and TRBJ2-3; 10 nucleotides in the junction match TRBD1. The CDR3 region reads CATRGQGKTDTQYF. The DNA is as follows: TGTGCCACCAGGGGACAGGGGAAAACAGATACGCAGTATTTT.